A single sample gave rise to the 6 T cell receptor beta chains below, sequenced in a study of cytomegalovirus exposure and HLA in healthy donors. A multiplex PCR was run with 60 Vbeta primers and 13 Jbeta primers. Clones were read by immunoSEQ multiplex PCR, and TCRdb kept only the in-frame ones, dropping some. Of over 35,000 clones listed, about 80% are singletons. Sequencing used PBMCs. These receptors all come from a man aged 30-40 years in good health and CMV-seronegative.

This chain links TRBV30 with TRBJ1-1; possibly TRBD1 for D (6 bases). CDR1 and CDR2 (germline): GTSNPN, SVGIG (reference sequence). This CDR3 has 15 amino acids. V shed 0 bases and J shed 5 bases, with 16 bases lying between them. The CDR3 coding sequence is TGTGCCTGGAGTGTTCCCTACGAAAGGGGGACTGAAGCTTTCTTT. Translating it yields CAWSVPYERGTEAFF.

This clone was detected once. The rearrangement uses TRBV4-2 and TRBJ1-3, with 8 bases fitting TRBD1. The CDR3 consists of 16 residues. V was pared by 0 bases and J by 2 bases, with 3 bases of the junction left unmatched. Germline CDR1 reads LGHNA; CDR2 reads YNFKEQ. CDR3 region: CASSQDPQGAGNTIYF. CDR3 DNA: TGTGCCAGCAGCCAAGATCCACAGGGGGCTGGAAACACCATATATTTT.

The chain has TRBV7-9 and TRBJ1-4; D may be TRBD1 (5 bases). Germline V gives CDR1 SEHNR, CDR2 FQNEAQ (reference sequence). Deletions cut 1 base from V and 8 bases from J, with 23 bases between. The CDR3 has 18 amino acids. CDR3 bases: TGTGCCAGCAGCTTAGTAGTATCGTGGCAGGGCAACAGAGAAAAACTGTTTTTT. Its protein is CASSLVVSWQGNREKLFF. Looking up the rest from reference TRBV7-9 and TRBJ1-4 gives the full variable domain: DTGVSQNPRHKITKRGQNVTFRCDPISEHNRLYWYRQTLGQGPEFLTYFQNEAQLEKSRLLSDRFSAERPKGSFSTLEIQRTEQGDSAMYLCASSLVVSWQGNREKLFFGSGTQLSVL.

This clone turned up a few times. The chain carries TRBV5-4 and TRBJ2-7; 8 bases align to TRBD2. CDR1 and CDR2 (germline): SGHNT, YYREEE (reference sequence). V lost 4 bases and J lost 3; bases outside the gene matches: 3. This CDR3 contains 13 residues. DNA of the CDR3: TGTGCCAGCAGCCGGACTAGCAGCTACGAGCAGTACTTC. The encoded protein is CASSRTSSYEQYF.

The rearrangement joins TRBV25-1 to TRBJ2-7, with 9 bases lining up with TRBD1. V gave up 8 bases and J gave up 5 bases; unmatched junction bases: 10. The germline V gene encodes CDR1 MGHDK and CDR2 SYGVNS. This CDR3 has 14 amino acids. The CDR3 here is CASRRTGAGDEQYF. The CDR3 DNA follows: TGTGCCAGCCGGAGGACAGGGGCTGGGGACGAGCAGTACTTC.

The rearrangement joins TRBV23-1 to TRBJ2-7, with 7 nucleotides matching TRBD1. TRBV23-1 belongs to the ORF category, with a function that is uncertain. This CDR3 spans 15 amino acids. V shed 3 bases and J 3 bases; nucleotides not matched to a gene: 8. The CDR3 reads CASSQGDSKFYEQYF. In DNA, the CDR3 is TGCGCCAGCAGTCAGGGGGACAGCAAGTTCTACGAGCAGTACTTC.